Sequencing of this T cell receptor (beta chain) was carried out in a study of blood T cell repertoires in COVID-19. For the study at large: Samples came from the United States, Italy and Spain, spanning acute and convalescent COVID-19.

Per the original methods: Estimates of nucleated cell counts were drawn from the amplification of reference gene primers. Some clones are missing from TCRdb's copy, which holds only in-frame ones; the method was immunoSEQ multiplex PCR. V, J and clone size are those of that table, while D and trimming were read from the DNA. The sample lists approximately 300,000 clones, more than 70% occurring once. Trimming stripped 6 bases from V and 5 bases from J, with 16 bases between. CDR1 and CDR2 (germline): MGHRA, YSYEKL. The CDR3 contains 14 residues. This receptor was identified in a man in his late teens or twenties who had recovered from COVID-19. Sequencing was done on a sample of peripheral blood. The rearrangement links TRBV4-1 to TRBJ1-1; D might be TRBD1 (6 bases). The CDR3 loop reads CASRNRAEGTEAFF. CDR3 nucleotide sequence: TGCGCCAGCAGGAACAGGGCCGAAGGGACTGAAGCTTTCTTT.